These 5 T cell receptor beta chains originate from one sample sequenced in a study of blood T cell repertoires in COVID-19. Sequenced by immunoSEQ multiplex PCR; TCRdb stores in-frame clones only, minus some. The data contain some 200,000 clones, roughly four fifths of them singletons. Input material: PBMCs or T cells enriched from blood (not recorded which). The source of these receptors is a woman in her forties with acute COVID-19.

The CDR3 nucleotides read TGTGCCAGCAGTGAACGAGGACTAGCGGGAATGCAGTACTTC. Its protein product is CASSERGLAGMQYF. This chain uses TRBV6-1 with TRBJ2-7; TRBD2 matches at 12 bases. J was trimmed by 9 bases and V by 2 bases; bases with no gene match: 5. Germline V CDR1 and CDR2: MNHNS, SASEGT. The CDR3 spans 14 residues.

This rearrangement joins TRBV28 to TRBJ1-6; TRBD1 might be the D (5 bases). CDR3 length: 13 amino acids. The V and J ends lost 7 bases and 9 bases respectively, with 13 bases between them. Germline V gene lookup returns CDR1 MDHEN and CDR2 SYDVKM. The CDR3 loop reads CASTAGRGSPLHF. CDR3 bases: TGTGCCAGCACGGCAGGGCGAGGTTCACCCCTCCACTTT. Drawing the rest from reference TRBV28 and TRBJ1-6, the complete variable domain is DVKVTQSSRYLVKRTGEKVFLECVQDMDHENMFWYRQDPGLGLRLIYFSYDVKMKEKGDIPEGYSVSREKKERFSLILESASTNQTSMYLCASTAGRGSPLHFGNGTRLTVT.

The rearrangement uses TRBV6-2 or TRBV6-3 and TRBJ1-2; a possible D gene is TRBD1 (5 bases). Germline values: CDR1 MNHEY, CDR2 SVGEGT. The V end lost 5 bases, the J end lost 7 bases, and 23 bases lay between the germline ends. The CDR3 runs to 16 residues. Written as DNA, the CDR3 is TGTGCCAGCAGTCCCGCGGGGGGGACCCGAACCTCTGGCTACACCTTC. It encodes CASSPAGGTRTSGYTF.

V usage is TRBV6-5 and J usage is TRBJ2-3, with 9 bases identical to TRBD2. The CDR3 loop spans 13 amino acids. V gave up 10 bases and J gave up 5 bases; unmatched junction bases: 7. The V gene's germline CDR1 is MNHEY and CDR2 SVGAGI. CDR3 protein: CATGLARRDTQYF. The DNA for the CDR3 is TGTGCCACCGGACTAGCGAGAAGAGATACGCAGTATTTT.

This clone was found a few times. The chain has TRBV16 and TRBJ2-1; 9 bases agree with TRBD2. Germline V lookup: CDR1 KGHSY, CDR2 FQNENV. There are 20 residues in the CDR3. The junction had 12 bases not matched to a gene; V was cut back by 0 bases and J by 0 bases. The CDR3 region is CASSQSWRLAGTSSYNEQFF. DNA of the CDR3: TGTGCCAGCAGCCAATCGTGGCGGCTAGCGGGGACCAGCTCCTACAATGAGCAGTTCTTC.